This entry lists 3 T cell receptor beta chains sequenced from one sample in a study of blood T cell repertoires in COVID-19. Profiling relied on immunoSEQ multiplex PCR, and the TCRdb table lists in-frame clones only, not all of them. Among about 68,000 clones listed, approximately 85% were seen once. Sequences were obtained from peripheral blood. These receptors were obtained from a man in his forties or fifties with acute or convalescent COVID-19.

This sequence joins TRBV15 and TRBJ1-2; 9 bases line up with TRBD1. This CDR3 region has 15 residues. Unmatched junction bases numbered 10, after V lost 3 bases and J lost 8 bases. Germline lookup yields CDR1 LNHNV and CDR2 YYDKDF (reference sequence). The DNA of the CDR3 is TGTGCCACCAGCAGGAAAACAGGGGGCCATCGGGGCTACACCTTC. It is translated as CATSRKTGGHRGYTF.

The chain is built from TRBV2 and TRBJ2-3; 7 bases align to TRBD2. The CDR3 totals 14 residues. Germline assignment: CDR1 SNHLY and CDR2 FYNNEI. Trimming removed 6 bases from V and 5 bases from J; junction bases left unmatched: 8. CDR3: CASSELALGDTQYF. DNA of the CDR3: TGTGCCAGCAGCGAACTAGCGCTGGGAGATACGCAGTATTTT.

The chain is built from TRBV5-1 and TRBJ2-2, with no clear D. The CDR3 contains 15 residues. The V and J ends lost 2 bases and 0 bases respectively, with 8 bases between them. Germline values: CDR1 SGHRS, CDR2 YFSETQ. Here the CDR3 DNA reads TGCGCCAGCAGCTTAGATGGAGCGAACACCGGGGAGCTGTTTTTT. Amino acid sequence: CASSLDGANTGELFF.